In this sample, the clone carrying this T cell receptor beta chain turned up a few times. Its antigen is unidentified. The data were taken from a study of T cells in Graves' hyperthyroidism and ophthalmopathy. Study-wide context: At the time of initial diagnosis and before any treatment, peripheral blood was collected. Findings and limits, study-wide: A 13 V-J signature model discriminated ophthalmopathy versus stable hyperthyroidism.

Template material for amplifying TCR beta CDR3 regions consisted of RNA transcripts. The study used the HTBI primer set for a first-round RT-PCR of the TCR CDR3. TCRdb re-called the multiplex PCR reads through MiXCR, storing one row per CDR3 protein. The repertoire holds around 100,000 distinct CDR3 sequences, with over 45% as singletons. Uncontrolled infection, other autoimmune disease, pregnancy and lactation each barred patients from inclusion. The authors took PBMCs from 10 ml fresh peripheral blood. Germline CDR1 and CDR2: SGHKS and YYEKEE (reference sequence). The ends lost 4 bases at V and 3 bases at J; junction bases unmatched: 9. There are 16 residues in the CDR3.

The sample comprised blood. The TCR was taken from a man aged 40-49 years with Graves' hyperthyroidism. J is TRBJ2-4 and V is TRBV5-5, with 8 bases fitting TRBD1. In DNA, the CDR3 is TGTGCCAGCAGCCCTACAGGGGGTGATGTCAAAAACATTCAGTACTTC. It codes for CASSPTGGDVKNIQYF.